The TCR beta chain under discussion was sequenced for a study of T cell responses to AZD1222 COVID-19 vaccine. Findings and caveats of the study: CD4 TCRs associated with vaccination spanned spike, dominating at 160-218 and 743-854.

Worth noting for this clone: Its antigen is currently unknown.

The table came from immunoSEQ multiplex PCR; TCRdb's copy has only in-frame clones and leaves some out. The sample has some 150,000 clones, about 92% seen once; the top ten hold approximately 3.3%. In germline, CDR1 is SGHRS, CDR2 YFSETQ. The CDR3 covers 14 residues. Trimming left V 7 bases short and J 0 bases short, with 11 bases between. V and J are TRBV5-1 and TRBJ1-3, with D unresolved. This TCR was sampled from an adult who received the AZD1222 COVID-19 vaccine. Sample: peripheral blood, taken 28 days after the second AZD1222 dose. CDR3: CASLPMPSGNTIYF. The CDR3 nucleotides read TGCGCCAGCCTACCCATGCCCTCTGGAAACACCATATATTTT.